Shown below are 27 T cell receptor beta chains from a single sample sequenced in a study of identical twins. TCRdb recomputed calls from the 5' RACE reads with MiXCR, one row per CDR3 protein. The table has 1.5 million to 2 million distinct CDR3 sequences, 25% to 35% seen once. The source material was cord blood. Receptor source: a newborn girl in good health.

This CDR3 is CASSLGHRSGNTIYF. CDR3 in DNA: TGTGCCAGCAGCTTAGGCCACCGCTCTGGAAACACCATATATTTT. The chain is built from TRBV7-2 and TRBJ1-3; no clear D gene. The CDR3 spans 15 residues. CDR1 is SGHTA and CDR2 is FQGNSA in the germline V gene. V was shortened by 1 base and J by 0 bases, with 7 bases between the two germline ends.

This clonotype was counted only a few times. The rearrangement uses TRBV4-1 and TRBJ2-4; 10 bases match TRBD2. This CDR3 contains 17 residues. Per the germline V gene, CDR1 is MGHRA and CDR2 is YSYEKL. The J segment lost 1 base and the V segment lost 2 bases, leaving 5 bases of the junction unmatched. The DNA of the CDR3 is TGCGCCAGCAGCCAACTAGCGGGAGCGGGGGCCAAAAACATTCAGTACTTC. Translation: CASSQLAGAGAKNIQYF.

The V gene is TRBV7-8, the J gene TRBJ1-5, with a possible D match to TRBD1 (5 bases). V was shortened by 0 bases and J by 9 bases, with 9 bases between the two germline ends. The CDR3 is made up of 13 amino acids. Germline V gene data show CDR1 as SGHVS and CDR2 as FQNEAQ. CDR3 region: CASSLAGRGPQHF. The CDR3 region has the DNA TGTGCCAGCAGCTTAGCGGGGAGGGGGCCCCAGCATTTT.

This clonotype occurred a few times. V usage is TRBV20-1 and J usage is TRBJ2-3, with unresolved D. CDR1 is DFQATT and CDR2 is SNEGSKA in the germline V gene (reference sequence). V gave up 4 bases and J gave up 6 bases, with 8 bases separating them. The CDR3 totals 11 residues. The CDR3 coding sequence is TGCAGTGCTACCACCCTGGATACGCAGTATTTT. Protein sequence: CSATTLDTQYF.

In its sample, this clonotype was seen a few times. The CDR3, as DNA: TGCGCCAGCAGCTCGGGAGGGGCGGGTCAGCCCCAGCATTTT. The encoded protein is CASSSGGAGQPQHF. The chain employs TRBV5-1 and TRBJ1-5; a weak D match, TRBD1 (5 bases). The CDR3 runs to 14 residues. The germline V gene has CDR1 SGHRS and CDR2 YFSETQ. With 3 bases removed from V and 6 bases from J, the gap between germline ends came to 13 bases.

This clonotype has a count of ten or more. The rearrangement uses TRBV27 and TRBJ2-7, with 10 bases matching TRBD2. The CDR3 covers 14 residues. V shed 2 bases and J 4 bases; nucleotides not matched to a gene: 2. Per the germline V gene, CDR1 is MNHEY and CDR2 is SMNVEV (reference sequence). As DNA, the CDR3 is TGTGCCAGCAGTTTAATAGCGGGAGGATACGAGCAGTACTTC. This encodes CASSLIAGGYEQYF.

This clonotype was seen only a few times. The V gene is TRBV2, the J gene TRBJ1-2, with a weak D call TRBD1 (6 bases). Germline V lookup: CDR1 SNHLY, CDR2 FYNNEI. This CDR3 has 13 amino acids. The V end lost 0 bases, the J end lost 6 bases, and 8 bases lay between the germline ends. The CDR3 region has the DNA TGTGCCAGCAGTGAAGCTCACAGGGATGGCTACACCTTC. This translates into CASSEAHRDGYTF.

V gene TRBV3-1 combines with J gene TRBJ1-1; the D is unclear. Trimming took 3 bases from V and 0 from J, leaving 5 bases between them. This CDR3 contains 13 residues. Per the germline V gene, CDR1 is LGHDT and CDR2 is YNNKEL (reference sequence). The CDR3 reads CASSHTLNTEAFF. The CDR3 nucleotides are TGTGCCAGCAGCCATACACTGAACACTGAAGCTTTCTTT.

J is TRBJ2-7 and V is TRBV20-1; D unclear. In germline, CDR1 is DFQATT, CDR2 SNEGSKA (reference sequence). Between the trimmed V and J ends, which lost 3 bases and 1 base, there was a span of 7 bases. The CDR3 is 12 amino acids. The CDR3 region is CSASKRSYEQYF. The CDR3 DNA follows: TGCAGTGCTAGCAAGCGATCCTACGAGCAGTACTTC.

This clonotype has ten or more counts. The chain carries TRBV3-1 and TRBJ2-1; D may be TRBD2 (5 bases). The CDR3 totals 13 residues. The germline V gene encodes CDR1 LGHDT and CDR2 YNNKEL (reference sequence). Trimming left V 3 bases short and J 4 bases short, with 7 bases between. DNA of the CDR3: TGTGCCAGCAGCCAGCGGAGGTACAATGAGCAGTTCTTC. Translated, it gives CASSQRRYNEQFF.

This clonotype was counted a few times. J is TRBJ1-1 and V is TRBV25-1, with D hard to call. This CDR3 region has 13 residues. V was trimmed by 3 bases and J by 0 bases, leaving 5 bases between them. Germline-derived CDR1 and CDR2 are MGHDK and SYGVNS. CDR3 in DNA: TGTGCCAGCAGTGAGGAGGTGAACACTGAAGCTTTCTTT. Translated, it gives CASSEEVNTEAFF.

This chain joins TRBV24-1 and TRBJ2-2, with D possibly matching TRBD2 (5 bases). This CDR3 has 15 amino acids. Trimming took off 4 bases at V and 6 bases at J, with 14 bases between the two ends. CDR1 is KGHDR and CDR2 is SFDVKD in the germline V gene. The CDR3 DNA reads as TGTGCCACCAGTGACCCGAAGAAGAGGGCCGGGGAGCTGTTTTTT. Its translation is CATSDPKKRAGELFF.

The chain has TRBV12-3 or TRBV12-4 and TRBJ2-1; 9 bases are a match to TRBD1. The CDR3 totals 11 residues. With 8 bases clipped from V and 14 bases from J, the junction kept 7 bases outside the gene matches. Here the CDR3 DNA reads TGTGCCAGCTATACTGGGACAGGGAAGTTCTTC. Translation: CASYTGTGKFF.

To note about this clonotype: At one end, the junction sequence differs from germline, possibly due to a read error. This chain links TRBV4-1 with TRBJ2-5; the match to TRBD1 covers 8 bases. CDR3 length: 14 amino acids. Germline CDR1 is MGHRA and CDR2 is YSYEKL. CDR3 DNA: TGTGCCAGCAGCCAAGACAGGGGCGGAGAGACCCAGTACTTC. This encodes CASSQDRGGETQYF.

This clonotype was seen a handful of times. The chain recombines TRBV28 with TRBJ1-2; D call uncertain. The CDR3 has 11 amino acids. Trimming took 7 bases from V and 7 from J, leaving 10 bases between them. Germline V lookup: CDR1 MDHEN, CDR2 SYDVKM. The CDR3 region has the DNA TGTGCCAGCAAATCCGGTGCTGGCTACACCTTC. Amino acid sequence: CASKSGAGYTF.

This clonotype was counted many times. The rearrangement uses TRBV10-3 and TRBJ2-4; TRBD2 might be the D (7 bases). Trimming took 6 bases from V and 5 from J, leaving 11 bases between them. CDR1 and CDR2 from the germline V gene are ENHRY and SYGVKD. The CDR3 is 13 residues long. The CDR3 reads CAISGGQQNIQYF. The DNA of the CDR3 is TGTGCCATCAGCGGGGGGCAGCAAAACATTCAGTACTTC.

This chain links TRBV3-1 with TRBJ1-5; no reliable D call. Germline-derived CDR1 and CDR2 are LGHDT and YNNKEL (reference sequence). The CDR3 runs to 12 residues. V lost 6 bases and J 3 bases, leaving 6 bases between the germline ends. CDR3 sequence: CASRGTNQPQHF. DNA of the CDR3: TGTGCCAGCAGGGGCACCAATCAGCCCCAGCATTTT.

This clonotype occurred a few times. The V gene is TRBV5-1, the J gene TRBJ2-2, with 11 bases identical to TRBD1. The CDR3 is 16 residues long. V lost 2 bases, J lost 3 bases, and 3 bases stayed unmatched. Germline V lookup: CDR1 SGHRS, CDR2 YFSETQ. The CDR3: CASSFRTGGDTGELFF. CDR3 coding DNA: TGCGCCAGCAGCTTCCGGACAGGGGGCGACACCGGGGAGCTGTTTTTT.

The rearrangement uses TRBV12-3 or TRBV12-4 and TRBJ2-7; 9 bases are shared with TRBD2. J gave up 7 bases and V 5 bases, and 12 bases lay outside the gene matches. This CDR3 contains 15 residues. CDR3 coding DNA: TGTGCCAGCAGTCCCCCTAGCGGGAACTACAATGAGCAGTACTTC. Protein: CASSPPSGNYNEQYF.

This clonotype occurred a few times. The V gene is TRBV5-6, the J gene TRBJ2-7; 7 positions agree with TRBD2. V gave up 4 bases and J gave up 0 bases; unmatched junction bases: 4. This CDR3 comprises 14 residues. CDR1 and CDR2 from the germline V gene are SGHDT and YYEEEE. The CDR3 nucleotides read TGTGCCAGCAGCCGGGACTATTTCTCCTACGAGCAGTACTTC. Translation: CASSRDYFSYEQYF. The variable domain in full, with the rest retrieved from reference TRBV5-6 and TRBJ2-7, is DAGVTQSPTHLIKTRGQQVTLRCSPKSGHDTVSWYQQALGQGPQFIFQYYEEEERQRGNFPDRFSGHQFPNYSSELNVNALLLGDSALYLCASSRDYFSYEQYFGPGTRLTVT.

V gene TRBV3-1 combines with J gene TRBJ2-2, with 7 bases aligning to TRBD2. This CDR3 is 16 amino acids long. Trimming took 4 bases from V and 2 from J; bases not matched to a gene: 7. Germline assignment: CDR1 LGHDT and CDR2 YNNKEL (reference sequence). The CDR3 DNA reads as TGTGCCAGCAGCCCCCTAGGGACTACTAACACCGGGGAGCTGTTTTTT. Protein: CASSPLGTTNTGELFF.

The rearrangement joins TRBV5-4 to TRBJ2-5; D is possibly TRBD2 (7 bases). Trimming stripped 1 base from V and 2 bases from J, with 18 bases between. This CDR3 has 17 residues. The germline V gene encodes CDR1 SGHNT and CDR2 YYREEE (reference sequence). The DNA for the CDR3 is TGTGCCAGCAGCTTGAGGGGGGGGCGTACAAGACAAGAGACCCAGTACTTC. Translating it yields CASSLRGGRTRQETQYF.

The chain uses TRBV20-1 and TRBJ2-2; 11 positions agree with TRBD2. Germline lookup yields CDR1 DFQATT and CDR2 SNEGSKA (reference sequence). CDR3 length: 15 amino acids. V trimming: 6 bases; J trimming: 3 bases; junction bases outside the gene matches: 6. This CDR3 reads CSAPTSGTDTGELFF. Here the CDR3 DNA reads TGCAGTGCGCCGACTAGCGGGACCGACACCGGGGAGCTGTTTTTT.

V gene TRBV29-1 combines with J gene TRBJ1-2; weak D call: TRBD1 (5 bases). The CDR3 spans 12 residues. V lost 5 bases, J lost 3 bases, and 10 bases lay in between. The germline V gene has CDR1 SQVTM and CDR2 ANQGSEA. CDR3 in amino acids: CSVRIGDYGYTF. The CDR3 DNA reads as TGCAGCGTTAGGATAGGGGACTATGGCTACACCTTC.

V usage is TRBV5-1 and J usage is TRBJ2-1, with TRBD2 identical over 9 bases. Germline trimming cut 4 bases from V and 4 bases from J; bases unmatched to any gene: 9. There are 16 residues in the CDR3. The germline V gene encodes CDR1 SGHRS and CDR2 YFSETQ. The CDR3 coding sequence is TGCGCCAGCAGCCGCTTGGCTAGCGGGGTGTACAATGAGCAGTTCTTC. It is translated as CASSRLASGVYNEQFF.

The V gene is TRBV25-1, the J gene TRBJ1-2, with D maybe TRBD1 (6 bases). This CDR3 is 14 amino acids long. The germline V gene encodes CDR1 MGHDK and CDR2 SYGVNS. The V end was cut by 5 bases, the J end by 8 bases, with 18 bases between. This CDR3 reads CASSSRRGAQGYTF. The CDR3 nucleotides are TGTGCCAGCAGTTCGAGGAGGGGGGCGCAAGGCTACACCTTC.

The J gene is TRBJ2-1, the V gene TRBV4-2; TRBD1 matches at 7 bases. The CDR3 covers 14 residues. The V gene end was trimmed by 0 bases and the J gene end by 9 bases; junction bases not matched to a gene: 5. CDR1 and CDR2 from the germline V gene are LGHNA and YNFKEQ. CDR3 region: CASSQEDRFSEQFF. Written as DNA, the CDR3 is TGTGCCAGCAGCCAAGAGGACAGGTTTTCTGAGCAGTTCTTC.